This TCR beta chain was sequenced for a study of T cells in Graves' hyperthyroidism and ophthalmopathy. Study information: The blood sample was taken at first diagnosis, before treatment began. Study findings and constraints: Most clonotypes expanded in thyroid above 0.001 were likewise present in blood.

Amplified regions were TCR beta CDR3 sequences from RNA transcripts. The TCR CDR3 was amplified in a first-round RT-PCR using the HTBI primer set. TCRdb re-analysed the multiplex PCR reads in MiXCR, keeping a single row per CDR3 protein. The sample holds about 400,000 distinct CDR3 sequences, more than 12% seen once. Per the germline V gene, CDR1 is MNHNS and CDR2 is SASEGT. The CDR3 is 12 residues long. This clonotype was counted a few times. Antigen: not known. A much larger clone is a single base away; this may be a read error. Stable Graves' hyperthyroidism denoted no ophthalmopathy progression over 18 months. Patients were aged 18 to 65, had disease duration under 2 months, and had newly diagnosed hyperthyroidism.

Material for sequencing was blood. This TCR derives from a woman in her 30s with Graves' hyperthyroidism. The chain links TRBV6-1 to TRBJ1-2; D uncertain. CDR3 region: CASTPLDYSYTF. CDR3 nucleotide sequence: TGTGCCAGCACACCTCTTGACTATAGCTACACCTTC.